Sequencing of this TCR beta chain was carried out in a study of CD8+ T cells in alopecia areata. Study-wide background: Patients in the treated group were given tofacitinib by mouth, 5 to 10 mg twice a day. Dosing with tofacitinib proceeded for 6 to 18 months, followed by 6 months off drug. Regarding the study as a whole: One nonresponder makes the tie between baseline CD8+ expansion and response uncertain.

V shed 0 bases and J shed 8 bases, with 13 bases lying between them. Germline V gene lookup returns CDR1 LGHNA and CDR2 YSLEER. The CDR3 extends over 14 amino acids. Treatment defined: oral pan-JAK inhibitor, 5-10 mg twice daily. PBMCs, the starting material, were the source of sorted CD4+ and CD8+ T cells. This clone is a singleton in its sample. What it binds is unknown. RNA, once extracted, was reverse transcribed into cDNA for use as the sequencing template. Method: immunoSEQ multiplex PCR; TCRdb's copy keeps in-frame clones and lacks some. The data hold around 110,000 clones, with about 83% observed a single time.

The origin of this receptor is a human donor with alopecia areata. The specimen was CD8+ T cells sorted from blood, collected at week 24, from a patient treated with tofacitinib. The chain carries TRBV4-3 and TRBJ1-1, with a weak D call TRBD1 (6 bases). CDR3 in amino acids: CASSQDRGWGEAFF. CDR3 DNA: TGCGCCAGCAGCCAAGACAGGGGATGGGGCGAAGCTTTCTTT.